This TCR beta chain was identified in a study of T cells expressing NK-cell markers. Across the whole study: Out of eight donors sequenced, seven tested HCMV-seropositive and the remaining one seronegative.

TCRdb processed the 5' RACE reads again and assigns one entry to each CDR3 protein, with no DNA. Seen in this sample are 400,000 to 450,000 distinct CDR3 sequences; the ten most common clones hold 7.3%. This TCR came from a woman aged 18 to 75 in good health. Sample: blood T cells: a sorted CD56 or NKG2C T cell subset, CD4+ or CD8+ T cells, or bulk PBMC T cells (not recorded which).

CDR3 residues: CASHPRREWSYEQYF. V is TRBV7-8 and J is TRBJ2-7; TCRdb indicates TRBD1, and absent DNA this call remains unverified. The CDR3 extends over 15 amino acids. Germline V CDR1 and CDR2: SGHVS, FQNEAQ.